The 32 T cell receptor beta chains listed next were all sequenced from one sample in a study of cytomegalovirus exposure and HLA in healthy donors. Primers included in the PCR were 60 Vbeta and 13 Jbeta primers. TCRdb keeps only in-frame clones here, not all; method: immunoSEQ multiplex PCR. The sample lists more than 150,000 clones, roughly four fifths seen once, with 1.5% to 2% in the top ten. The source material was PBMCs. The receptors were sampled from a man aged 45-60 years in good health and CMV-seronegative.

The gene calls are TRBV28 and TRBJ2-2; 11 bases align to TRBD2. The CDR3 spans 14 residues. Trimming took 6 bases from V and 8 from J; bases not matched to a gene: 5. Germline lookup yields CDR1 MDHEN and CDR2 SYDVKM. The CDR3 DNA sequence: TGTGCCAGCAGGAATAGCGGGAGGGTTGGGGAGCTGTTTTTT. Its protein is CASRNSGRVGELFF.

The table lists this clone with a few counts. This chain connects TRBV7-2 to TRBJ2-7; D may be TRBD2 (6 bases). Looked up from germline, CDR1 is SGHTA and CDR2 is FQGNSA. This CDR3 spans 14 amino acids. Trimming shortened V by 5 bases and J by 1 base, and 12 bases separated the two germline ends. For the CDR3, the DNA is TGTGCCAGCAGCCGTTCGGACTATTCCTACGAGCAGTACTTC. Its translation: CASSRSDYSYEQYF.

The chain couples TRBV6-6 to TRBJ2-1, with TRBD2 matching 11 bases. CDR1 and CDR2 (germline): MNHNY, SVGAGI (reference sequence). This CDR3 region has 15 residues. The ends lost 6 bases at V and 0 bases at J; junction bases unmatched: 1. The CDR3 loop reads CASRTSGVSYNEQFF. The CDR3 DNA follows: TGTGCCAGCAGGACTAGCGGGGTCTCCTACAATGAGCAGTTCTTC.

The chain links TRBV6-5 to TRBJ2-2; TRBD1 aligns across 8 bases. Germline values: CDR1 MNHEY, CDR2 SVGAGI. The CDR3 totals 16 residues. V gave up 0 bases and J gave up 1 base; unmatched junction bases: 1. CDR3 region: CASSYSDRENTGELFF. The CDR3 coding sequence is TGTGCCAGCAGTTACTCGGACAGGGAGAACACCGGGGAGCTGTTTTTT.

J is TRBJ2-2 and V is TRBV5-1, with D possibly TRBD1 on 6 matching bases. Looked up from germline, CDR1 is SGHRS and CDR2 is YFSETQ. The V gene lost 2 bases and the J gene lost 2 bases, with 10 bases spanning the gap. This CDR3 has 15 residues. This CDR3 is CASSLGGTNTGELFF. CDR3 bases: TGCGCCAGCAGCTTAGGGGGAACAAACACCGGGGAGCTGTTTTTT.

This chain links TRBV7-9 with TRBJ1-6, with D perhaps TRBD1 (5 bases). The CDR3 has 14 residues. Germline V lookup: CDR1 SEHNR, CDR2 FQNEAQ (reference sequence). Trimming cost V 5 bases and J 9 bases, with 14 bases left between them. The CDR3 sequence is CASSPDSRTSPLHF. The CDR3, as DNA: TGTGCCAGCAGCCCCGACAGTAGAACTTCACCCCTCCACTTT. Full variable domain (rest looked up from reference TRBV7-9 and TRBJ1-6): DTGVSQNPRHKITKRGQNVTFRCDPISEHNRLYWYRQTLGQGPEFLTYFQNEAQLEKSRLLSDRFSAERPKGSFSTLEIQRTEQGDSAMYLCASSPDSRTSPLHFGNGTRLTVT.

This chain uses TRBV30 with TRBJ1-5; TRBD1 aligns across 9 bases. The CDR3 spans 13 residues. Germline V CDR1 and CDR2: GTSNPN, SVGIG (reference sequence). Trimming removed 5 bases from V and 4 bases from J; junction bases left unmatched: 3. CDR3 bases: TGTGCCTGGGCCGGGACAGGGAATCAGCCCCAGCATTTT. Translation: CAWAGTGNQPQHF.

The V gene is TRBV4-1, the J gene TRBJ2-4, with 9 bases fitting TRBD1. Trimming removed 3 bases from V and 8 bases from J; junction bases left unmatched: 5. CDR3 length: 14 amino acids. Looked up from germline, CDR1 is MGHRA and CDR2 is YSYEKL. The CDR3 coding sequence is TGCGCCAGCAGCCATCCCGGACAGGGGTACATTCAGTACTTC. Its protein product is CASSHPGQGYIQYF.

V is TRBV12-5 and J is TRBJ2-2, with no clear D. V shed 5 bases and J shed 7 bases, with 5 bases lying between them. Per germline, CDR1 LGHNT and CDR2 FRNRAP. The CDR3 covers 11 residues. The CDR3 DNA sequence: TGTGCTAGTGGTACAGTCGGGGAGCTGTTTTTT. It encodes CASGTVGELFF.

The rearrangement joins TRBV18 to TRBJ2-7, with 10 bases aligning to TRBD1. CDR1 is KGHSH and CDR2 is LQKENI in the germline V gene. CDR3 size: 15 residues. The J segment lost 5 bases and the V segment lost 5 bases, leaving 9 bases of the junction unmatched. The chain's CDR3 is CASSSRQGAFHEQYF. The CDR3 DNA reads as TGTGCCAGCTCATCGCGACAGGGGGCTTTCCACGAGCAGTACTTC.

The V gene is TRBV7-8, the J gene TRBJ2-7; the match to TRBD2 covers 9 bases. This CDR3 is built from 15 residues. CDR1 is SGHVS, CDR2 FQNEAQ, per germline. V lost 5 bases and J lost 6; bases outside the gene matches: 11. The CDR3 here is CASSPVTLTSGEQYF. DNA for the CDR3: TGTGCCAGCAGCCCCGTTACCTTGACTAGCGGCGAGCAGTACTTC.

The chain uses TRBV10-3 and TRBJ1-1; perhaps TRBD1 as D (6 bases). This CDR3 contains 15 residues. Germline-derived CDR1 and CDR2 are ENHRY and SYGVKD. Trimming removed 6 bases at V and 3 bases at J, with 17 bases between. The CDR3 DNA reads TGTGCCATCAGAGGGGGGGGGACGGGGGACACTGAAGCTTTCTTT. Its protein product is CAIRGGGTGDTEAFF.

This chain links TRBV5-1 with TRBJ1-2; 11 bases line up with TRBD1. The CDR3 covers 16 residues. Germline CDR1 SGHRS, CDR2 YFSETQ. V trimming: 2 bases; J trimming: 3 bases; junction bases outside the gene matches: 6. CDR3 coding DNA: TGCGCCAGCAGCTTAGTTGGACAGGGGGCTGACTATGGCTACACCTTC. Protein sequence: CASSLVGQGADYGYTF.

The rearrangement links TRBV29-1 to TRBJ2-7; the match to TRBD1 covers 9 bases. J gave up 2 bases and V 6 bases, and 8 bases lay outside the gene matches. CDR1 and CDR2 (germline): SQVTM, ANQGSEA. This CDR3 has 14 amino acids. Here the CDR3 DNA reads TGCAGCGTGACCGGGACAGGGTCCCCCTACGAGCAGTACTTC. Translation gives CSVTGTGSPYEQYF.

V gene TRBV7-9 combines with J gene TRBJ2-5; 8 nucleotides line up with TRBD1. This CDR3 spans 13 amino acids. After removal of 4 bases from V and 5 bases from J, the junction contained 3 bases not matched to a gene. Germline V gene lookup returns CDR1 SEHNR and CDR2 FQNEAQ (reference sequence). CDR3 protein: CASSSRGLETQYF. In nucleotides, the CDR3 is TGTGCCAGCAGCTCCAGGGGGCTGGAGACCCAGTACTTC.

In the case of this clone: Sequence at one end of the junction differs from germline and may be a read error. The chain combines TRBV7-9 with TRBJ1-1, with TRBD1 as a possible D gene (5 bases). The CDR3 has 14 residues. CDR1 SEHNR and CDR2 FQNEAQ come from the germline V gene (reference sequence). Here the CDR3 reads CSSSQRTLNTEAFF. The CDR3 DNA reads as TGTTCCAGCAGCCAACGGACACTGAACACTGAAGCTTTCTTT.

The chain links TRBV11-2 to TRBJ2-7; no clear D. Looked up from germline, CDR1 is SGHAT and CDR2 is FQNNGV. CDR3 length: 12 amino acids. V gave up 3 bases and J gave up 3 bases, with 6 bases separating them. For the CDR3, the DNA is TGTGCCAGCAGCTTGCTACGCTACGAGCAGTACTTC. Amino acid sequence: CASSLLRYEQYF.

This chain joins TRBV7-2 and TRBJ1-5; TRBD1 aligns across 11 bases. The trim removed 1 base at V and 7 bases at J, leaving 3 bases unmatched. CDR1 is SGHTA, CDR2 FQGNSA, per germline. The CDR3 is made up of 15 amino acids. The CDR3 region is CASSLDGQGAQPQHF. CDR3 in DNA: TGTGCCAGCAGCTTAGATGGACAGGGGGCCCAGCCCCAGCATTTT.

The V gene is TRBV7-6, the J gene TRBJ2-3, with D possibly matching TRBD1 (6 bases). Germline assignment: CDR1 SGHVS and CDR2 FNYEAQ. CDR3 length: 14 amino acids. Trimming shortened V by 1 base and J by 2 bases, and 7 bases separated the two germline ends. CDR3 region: CASSLGTVTDTQYF. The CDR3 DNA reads TGTGCCAGCAGCTTAGGGACAGTCACAGATACGCAGTATTTT.

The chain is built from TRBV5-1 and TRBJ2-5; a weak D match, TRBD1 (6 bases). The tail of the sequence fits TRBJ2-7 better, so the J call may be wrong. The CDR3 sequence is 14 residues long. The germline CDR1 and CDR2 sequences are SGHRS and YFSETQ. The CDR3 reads CASSLGQATYEQYF. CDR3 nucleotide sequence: TGCGCCAGCAGCTTGGGACAGGCAACCTACGAGCAGTACTTC.

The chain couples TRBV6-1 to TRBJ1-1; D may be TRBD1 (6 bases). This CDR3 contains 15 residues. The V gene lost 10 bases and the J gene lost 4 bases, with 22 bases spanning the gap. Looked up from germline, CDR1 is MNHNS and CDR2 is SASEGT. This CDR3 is CATIGGVRRGTEAFF. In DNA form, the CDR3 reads TGTGCCACAATAGGGGGGGTCAGACGGGGCACTGAAGCTTTCTTT.

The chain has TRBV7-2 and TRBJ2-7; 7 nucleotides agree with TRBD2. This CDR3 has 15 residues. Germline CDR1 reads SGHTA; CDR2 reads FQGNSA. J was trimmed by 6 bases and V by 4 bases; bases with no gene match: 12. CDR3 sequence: CASSSQRGVGGEQYF. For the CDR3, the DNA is TGTGCCAGCAGCTCGCAGCGGGGCGTTGGGGGCGAGCAGTACTTC.

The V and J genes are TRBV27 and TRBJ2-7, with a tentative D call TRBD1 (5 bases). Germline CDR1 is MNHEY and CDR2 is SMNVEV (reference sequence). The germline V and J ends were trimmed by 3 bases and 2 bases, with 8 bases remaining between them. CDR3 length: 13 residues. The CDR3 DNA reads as TGTGCCAGCAGTTTTAGGGGCCCCTACGAGCAGTACTTC. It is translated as CASSFRGPYEQYF.

As DNA, the CDR3 is TGTGCCAGCAGTTACTCGAACAGGGTAGACTACACCTTC. It yields the protein CASSYSNRVDYTF. This chain links TRBV6-5 with TRBJ1-2, with TRBD1 as a possible D gene (6 bases). Trimming took 0 bases from V and 10 from J, leaving 12 bases between them. The CDR3 is made up of 13 amino acids. From germline, CDR1 is MNHEY and CDR2 SVGAGI.

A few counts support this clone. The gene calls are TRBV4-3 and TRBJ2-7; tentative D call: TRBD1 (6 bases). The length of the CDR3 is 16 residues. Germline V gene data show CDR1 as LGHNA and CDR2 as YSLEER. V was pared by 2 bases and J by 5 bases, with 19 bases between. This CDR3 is CASSQQRPTGPHEQYF. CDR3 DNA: TGCGCCAGCAGCCAACAGAGGCCGACAGGTCCGCACGAGCAGTACTTC.

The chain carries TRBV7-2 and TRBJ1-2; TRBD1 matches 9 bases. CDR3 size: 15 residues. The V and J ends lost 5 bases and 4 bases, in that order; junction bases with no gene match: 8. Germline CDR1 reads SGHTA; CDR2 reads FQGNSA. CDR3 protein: CASSGQGPPIYGYTF. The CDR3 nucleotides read TGTGCCAGCAGCGGACAGGGGCCTCCTATCTATGGCTACACCTTC.

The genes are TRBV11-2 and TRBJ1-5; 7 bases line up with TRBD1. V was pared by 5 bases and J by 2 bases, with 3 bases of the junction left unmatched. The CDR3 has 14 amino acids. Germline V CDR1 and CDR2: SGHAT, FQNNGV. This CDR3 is CASSIGQGNQPQHF. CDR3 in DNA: TGTGCCAGCAGCATCGGACAGGGCAATCAGCCCCAGCATTTT.

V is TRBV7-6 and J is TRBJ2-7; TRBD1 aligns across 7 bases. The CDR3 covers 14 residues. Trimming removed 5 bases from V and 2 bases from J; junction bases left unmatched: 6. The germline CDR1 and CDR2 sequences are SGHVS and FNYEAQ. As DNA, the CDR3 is TGTGCCAGCAGCAGCGACAGGGTAGCCTACGAGCAGTACTTC. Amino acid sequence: CASSSDRVAYEQYF.

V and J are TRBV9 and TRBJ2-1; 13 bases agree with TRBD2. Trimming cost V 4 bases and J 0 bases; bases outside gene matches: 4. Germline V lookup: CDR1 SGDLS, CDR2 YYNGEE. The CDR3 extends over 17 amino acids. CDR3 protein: CASSFRTSGSSYNEQFF. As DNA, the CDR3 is TGTGCCAGCAGCTTCCGGACTAGCGGGAGCTCCTACAATGAGCAGTTCTTC.

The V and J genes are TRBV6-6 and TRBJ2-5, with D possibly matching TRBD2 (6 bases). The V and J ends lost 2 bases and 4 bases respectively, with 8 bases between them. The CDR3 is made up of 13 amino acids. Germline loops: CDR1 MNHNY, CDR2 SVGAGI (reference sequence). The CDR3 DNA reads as TGTGCCAGCAGTTACCCGGAGGGAGAGACCCAGTACTTC. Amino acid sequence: CASSYPEGETQYF.

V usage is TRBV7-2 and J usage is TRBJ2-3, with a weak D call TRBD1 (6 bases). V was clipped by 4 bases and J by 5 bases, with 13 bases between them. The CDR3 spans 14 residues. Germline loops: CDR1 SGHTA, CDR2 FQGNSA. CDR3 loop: CASSSLWGQDTQYF. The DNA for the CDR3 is TGTGCCAGCAGCTCCCTGTGGGGACAAGATACGCAGTATTTT.

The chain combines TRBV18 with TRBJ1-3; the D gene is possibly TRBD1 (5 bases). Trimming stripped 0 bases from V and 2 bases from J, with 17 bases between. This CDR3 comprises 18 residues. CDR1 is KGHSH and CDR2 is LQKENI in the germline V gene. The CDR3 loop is CASSPPVTWGLPGNTIYF. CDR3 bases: TGTGCCAGCTCACCACCGGTGACTTGGGGACTACCTGGAAACACCATATATTTT.